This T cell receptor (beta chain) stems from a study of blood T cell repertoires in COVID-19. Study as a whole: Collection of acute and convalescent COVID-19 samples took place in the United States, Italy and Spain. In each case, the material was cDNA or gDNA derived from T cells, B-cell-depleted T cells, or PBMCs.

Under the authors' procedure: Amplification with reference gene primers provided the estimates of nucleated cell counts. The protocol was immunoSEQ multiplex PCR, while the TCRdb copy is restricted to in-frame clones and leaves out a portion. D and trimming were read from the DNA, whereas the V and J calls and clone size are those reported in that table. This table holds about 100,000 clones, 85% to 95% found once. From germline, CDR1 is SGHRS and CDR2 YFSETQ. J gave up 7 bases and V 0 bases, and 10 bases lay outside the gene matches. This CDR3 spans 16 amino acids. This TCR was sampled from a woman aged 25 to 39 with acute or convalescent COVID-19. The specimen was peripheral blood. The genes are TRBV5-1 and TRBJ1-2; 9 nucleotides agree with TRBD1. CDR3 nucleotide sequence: TGCGCCAGCAGCTTGGGGAAGGGACAGGGCCCGGGTGGCTACACCTTC. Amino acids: CASSLGKGQGPGGYTF.